The present TCR beta chain was sequenced within a study of cytomegalovirus exposure and HLA in healthy donors. General study points: As was reported, the HLA-A and HLA-B alleles of most subjects were accurately predicted from TCR beta sequences.

The primer mix had 60 Vbeta and 13 Jbeta primers. Original methodology: Some 10 million of the 75 million to 95 million unique TCR beta chains counted in a later analysis were shared. Sequencing used immunoSEQ multiplex PCR; TCRdb keeps in-frame clones, though not all of them. D and trimming were read from the DNA, whereas the V and J calls and clone size are those reported in that table. The sample shows some 89,000 clones, roughly 81% of them seen only once. CDR3 size: 14 residues. With V trimmed by 3 bases and J by 6 bases, 3 bases remained unmatched. Germline V gene lookup returns CDR1 MNHNS and CDR2 SASEGT. The donors (healthy individuals) were bone marrow donors. Sampled while nominally healthy, donors likely had unrecorded immune exposures. About this clone itself: No antigen is known for it.

The rearrangement uses TRBV6-1 and TRBJ1-3; 9 bases agree with TRBD1. Sequencing was done on a sample of PBMCs. This clonotype originated in a woman between 25 and 40 years old in good health and CMV-seronegative. The CDR3 here is CASSDTGGPNTIYF. DNA of the CDR3: TGTGCCAGCAGTGATACAGGGGGCCCAAACACCATATATTTT.